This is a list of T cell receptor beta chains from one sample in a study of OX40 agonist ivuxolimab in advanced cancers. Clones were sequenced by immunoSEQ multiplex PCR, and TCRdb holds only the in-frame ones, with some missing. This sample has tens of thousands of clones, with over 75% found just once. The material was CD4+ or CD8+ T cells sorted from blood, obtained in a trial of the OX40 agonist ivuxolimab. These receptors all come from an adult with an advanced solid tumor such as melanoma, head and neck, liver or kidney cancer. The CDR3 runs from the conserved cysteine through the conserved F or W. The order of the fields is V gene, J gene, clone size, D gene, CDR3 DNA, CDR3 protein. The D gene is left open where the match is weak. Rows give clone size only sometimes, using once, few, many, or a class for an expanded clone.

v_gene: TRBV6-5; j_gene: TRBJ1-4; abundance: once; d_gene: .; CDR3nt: TGTGCCAGCAGTGGGAGGACAGCCTGGGGTGAAAAACTGTTTTTT; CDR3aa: CASSGRTAWGEKLFF
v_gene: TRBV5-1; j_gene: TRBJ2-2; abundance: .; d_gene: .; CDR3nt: TGCGCCAGCAGCTTGGTGCCACCCCGGGGCACCGGGGAGCTGTTTTTT; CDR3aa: CASSLVPPRGTGELFF
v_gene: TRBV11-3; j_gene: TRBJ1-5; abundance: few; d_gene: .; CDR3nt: TGTGCCAGCAGCCTCCGGCGGGGTCCCCAGCATTTT; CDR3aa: CASSLRRGPQHF
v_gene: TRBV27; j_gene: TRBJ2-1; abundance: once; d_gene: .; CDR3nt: TGTGCCAGCAGTTTAAGTCTGACCTACAATGAGCAGTTCTTC; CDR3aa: CASSLSLTYNEQFF
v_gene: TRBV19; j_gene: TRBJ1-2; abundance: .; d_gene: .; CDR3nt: TGTGCCAGTAGTATTTCAATGGTTGCGGGCTACACCTTC; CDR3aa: CASSISMVAGYTF
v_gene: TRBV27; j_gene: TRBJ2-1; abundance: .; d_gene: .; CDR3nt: TGTGCCACCTCCCCGGCGTACTTGAGGAACAATGAGCAGTTCTTC; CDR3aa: CATSPAYLRNNEQFF
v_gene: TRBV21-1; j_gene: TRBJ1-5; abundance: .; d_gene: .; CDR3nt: TGTGCCAGCAGCCCCGCGGGAGGGGACGATAGCAATCAGCCCCAGCATTTT; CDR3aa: CASSPAGGDDSNQPQHF
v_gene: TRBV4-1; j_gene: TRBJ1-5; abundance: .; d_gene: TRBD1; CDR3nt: TGCGCCAGCAGCCACGAAAGGGGGCATAATCAGCCCCAGCATTTT; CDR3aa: CASSHERGHNQPQHF
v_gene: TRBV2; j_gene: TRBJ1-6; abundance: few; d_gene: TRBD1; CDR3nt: TGTGCCAGCAGCCGGGGACAGTCCTCGACACCCCTCCACTTT; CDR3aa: CASSRGQSSTPLHF
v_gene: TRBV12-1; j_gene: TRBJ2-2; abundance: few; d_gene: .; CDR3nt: TGTGCCAGCAGCTCACCCACCCCGGACGGAACGAACACCGGGGAGCTGTTTTTT; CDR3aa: CASSSPTPDGTNTGELFF
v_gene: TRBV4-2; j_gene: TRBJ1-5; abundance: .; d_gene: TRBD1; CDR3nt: TGTGCCAGCAGCCAAGGCGCCGGGACAGCGAGGGATCAGCCCCAGCATTTT; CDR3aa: CASSQGAGTARDQPQHF
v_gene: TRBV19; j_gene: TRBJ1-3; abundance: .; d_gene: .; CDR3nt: TGTGCCAGTAGTATTGGGGGAGCCAACTCTGGAAACACCATATATTTT; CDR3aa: CASSIGGANSGNTIYF
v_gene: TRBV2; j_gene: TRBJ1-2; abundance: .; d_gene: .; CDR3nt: TGTGCCAGCAGTGCGGAGGGCGTTCAGAACTATGGCTACACCTTC; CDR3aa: CASSAEGVQNYGYTF
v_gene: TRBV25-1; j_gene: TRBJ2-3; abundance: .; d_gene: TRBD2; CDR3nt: TGTGCCAGCAGTGCGGTGCTCGGGCGGGAGGTTGGAGATACGCAGTATTTT; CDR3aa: CASSAVLGREVGDTQYF
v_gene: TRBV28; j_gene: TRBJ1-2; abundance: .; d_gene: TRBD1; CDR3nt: TGTGCCAGCAGTCCCAGGGGGCGCCCCTATGGCTACACCTTC; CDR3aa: CASSPRGRPYGYTF
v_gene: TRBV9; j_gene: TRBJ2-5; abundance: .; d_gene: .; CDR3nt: TGTGCCAGCAGCGTATCAGCGAACGATCAAGAGACCCAGTACTTC; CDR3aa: CASSVSANDQETQYF
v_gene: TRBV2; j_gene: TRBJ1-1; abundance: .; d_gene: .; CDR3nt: TGTGCCAGCAGTTTGGATGTCACTGAAGCTTTCTTT; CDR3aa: CASSLDVTEAFF
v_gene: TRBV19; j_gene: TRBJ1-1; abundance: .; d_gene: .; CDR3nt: TGTGCCGGTGGACAAGAAGCTTTCTTT; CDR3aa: CAGGQEAFF
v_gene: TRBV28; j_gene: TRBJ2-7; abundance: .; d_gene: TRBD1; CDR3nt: TGTGCCTCCCAGGGGGGGACAGGGTCCTACGAGCAGTACTTC; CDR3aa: CASQGGTGSYEQYF
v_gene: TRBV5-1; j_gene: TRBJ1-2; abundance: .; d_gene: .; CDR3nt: TGCGCCAGCAGTTCATTTGGGAGCAACTATGGCTACACCTTC; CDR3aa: CASSSFGSNYGYTF
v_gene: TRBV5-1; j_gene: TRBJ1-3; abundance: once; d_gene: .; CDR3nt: TGCGCCAGCAGCTTGAATCAGGCAGGGCTTTACTCTGGAAACACCATATATTTT; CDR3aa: CASSLNQAGLYSGNTIYF
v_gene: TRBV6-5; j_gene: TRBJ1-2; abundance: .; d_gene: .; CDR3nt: TGTGCCAGCAGTTCCCTGGCAGGGCAGACGTATGGCTACACCTTC; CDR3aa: CASSSLAGQTYGYTF
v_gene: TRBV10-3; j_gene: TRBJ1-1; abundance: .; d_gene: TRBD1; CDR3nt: TGTGCCACCACTCCCGGCGAGGGACAGGGGAACACTGAAGCTTTCTTT; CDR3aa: CATTPGEGQGNTEAFF
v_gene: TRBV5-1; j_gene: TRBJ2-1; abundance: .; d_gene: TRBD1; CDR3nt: TGCGCCAGCAGAGTATCCTCGGGACAGTACAATGAGCAGTTCTTC; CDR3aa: CASRVSSGQYNEQFF
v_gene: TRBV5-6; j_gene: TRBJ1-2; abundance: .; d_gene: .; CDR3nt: TGTGCCAGCAGCCGACCTAGGGATGGCTACACCTTC; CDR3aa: CASSRPRDGYTF
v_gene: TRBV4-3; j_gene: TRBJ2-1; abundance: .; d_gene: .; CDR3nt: TGCGCCAGCAGCCAAGAGAATAGCGCTATCTACAATGAGCAGTTCTTC; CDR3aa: CASSQENSAIYNEQFF
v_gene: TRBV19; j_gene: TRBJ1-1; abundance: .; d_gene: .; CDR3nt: TGTGCCAGTAATTCGAGGGGGAACACTGAAGCTTTCTTT; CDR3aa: CASNSRGNTEAFF
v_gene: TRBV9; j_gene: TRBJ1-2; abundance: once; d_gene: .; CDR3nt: TGTGCCAGCAGCGTAGGTCTTGGGGCAGCTAACTATGGCTACACCTTC; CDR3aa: CASSVGLGAANYGYTF
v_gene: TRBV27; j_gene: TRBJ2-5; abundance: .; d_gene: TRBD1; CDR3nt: TGTGCCAGCTCCTCCGGGACAGGGGGTCAAGAGACCCAGTACTTC; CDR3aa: CASSSGTGGQETQYF
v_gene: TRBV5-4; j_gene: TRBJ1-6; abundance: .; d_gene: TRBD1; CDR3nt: TGTGCCAGCGCCTCCACAGGGGCCTTGGGTTCACCCCTCCACTTT; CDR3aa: CASASTGALGSPLHF
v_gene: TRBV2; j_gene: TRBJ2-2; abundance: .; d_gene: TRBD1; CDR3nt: TGTGCCAGCAGTGTACGACAGGGTCAGGTTACCGGGGAGCTGTTTTTT; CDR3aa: CASSVRQGQVTGELFF
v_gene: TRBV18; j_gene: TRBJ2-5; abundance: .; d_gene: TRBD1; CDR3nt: TGTGCCAGCTCACATAGGGGACAGGCCGTCCAAGAGACCCAGTACTTC; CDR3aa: CASSHRGQAVQETQYF
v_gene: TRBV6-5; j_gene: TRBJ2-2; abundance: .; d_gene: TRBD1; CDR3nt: TGTGCCAGCAGTTTTCAGGGGGCGAACACCGGGGAGCTGTTTTTT; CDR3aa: CASSFQGANTGELFF
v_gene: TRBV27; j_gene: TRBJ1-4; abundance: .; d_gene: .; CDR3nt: TGTGCCAGCAGTTTTAGGAGGCCAGGGCGTTATAATGAAAAACTGTTTTTT; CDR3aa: CASSFRRPGRYNEKLFF
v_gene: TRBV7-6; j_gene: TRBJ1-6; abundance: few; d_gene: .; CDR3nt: TGTGCCAGCAGCTTATCCCCACAGGGATCTCCCGGTTCACCCCTCCACTTT; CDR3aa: CASSLSPQGSPGSPLHF
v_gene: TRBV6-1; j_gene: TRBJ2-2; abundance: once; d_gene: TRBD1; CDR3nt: TGTGCCGGAAGGGACAGGGGAAACACCGGGGAGCTGTTTTTT; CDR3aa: CAGRDRGNTGELFF
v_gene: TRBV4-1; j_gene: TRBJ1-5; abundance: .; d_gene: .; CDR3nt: TGCGCCAGCAGCCAAGACGGCAGTCAGAATCAGCCCCAGCATTTT; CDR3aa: CASSQDGSQNQPQHF
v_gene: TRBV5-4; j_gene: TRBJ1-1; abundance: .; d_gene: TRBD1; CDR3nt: TGTGCCAGCAGCCTTTCGGGACAGCCGAACACTGAAGCTTTCTTT; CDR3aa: CASSLSGQPNTEAFF
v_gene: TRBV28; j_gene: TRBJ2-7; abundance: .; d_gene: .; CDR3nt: TGTGCCAGCAGACCCGCGGCCTACGAGCAGTACTTC; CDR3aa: CASRPAAYEQYF
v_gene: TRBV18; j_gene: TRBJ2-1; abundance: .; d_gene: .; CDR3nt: TGTGCCAGCTCACCGAGCCACAATGAGCAGTTCTTC; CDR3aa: CASSPSHNEQFF
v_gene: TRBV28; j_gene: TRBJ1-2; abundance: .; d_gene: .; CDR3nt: TGTGCCAGCAGTTTTTCTACAGGGCGCAACAACTATGGCTACACCTTC; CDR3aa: CASSFSTGRNNYGYTF
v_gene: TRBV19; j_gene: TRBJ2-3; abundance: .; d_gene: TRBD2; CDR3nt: TGTGCCAGTAGTGGACTAGCGGGAGAGAAAGATACGCAGTATTTT; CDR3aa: CASSGLAGEKDTQYF
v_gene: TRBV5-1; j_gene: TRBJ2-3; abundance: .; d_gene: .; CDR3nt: TGCGCCAGCCAAGGATCTGCAGATACGCAGTATTTT; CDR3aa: CASQGSADTQYF
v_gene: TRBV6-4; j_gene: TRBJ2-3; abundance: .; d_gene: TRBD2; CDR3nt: TGTGCCAGCAGTGACTCTGGAGCGGGGGCTACAGATACGCAGTATTTT; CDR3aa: CASSDSGAGATDTQYF
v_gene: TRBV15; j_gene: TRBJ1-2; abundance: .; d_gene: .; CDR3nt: TGTGCCACCAGCAGAGCCGGGGGCTACTTCTATGGCTACACCTTC; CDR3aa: CATSRAGGYFYGYTF
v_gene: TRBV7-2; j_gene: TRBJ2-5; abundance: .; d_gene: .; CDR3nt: TGTGCCAGCAGCCGGACTCGCGAGGAGACCCAGTACTTC; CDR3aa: CASSRTREETQYF
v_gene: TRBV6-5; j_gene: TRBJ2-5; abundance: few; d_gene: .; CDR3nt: TGTGCCAGCAGTTACAGGGGTAGGACGGCCCCGGAGACCCAGTACTTC; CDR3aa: CASSYRGRTAPETQYF
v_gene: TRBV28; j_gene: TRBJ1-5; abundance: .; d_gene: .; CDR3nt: TGTGCCACCACCCCCTATAGCAATCAGCCCCAGCATTTT; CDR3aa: CATTPYSNQPQHF
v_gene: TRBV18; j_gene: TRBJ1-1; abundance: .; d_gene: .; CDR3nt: TGTGCCAGCTCAGAGGGACAAAGAGAGAGGGCTTTCTTT; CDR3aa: CASSEGQRERAFF
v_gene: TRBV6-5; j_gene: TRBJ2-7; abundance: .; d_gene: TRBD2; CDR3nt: TGTGCCAGCAGTGACCTGGGGAGGGTTTACGAGCAGTACTTC; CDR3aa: CASSDLGRVYEQYF
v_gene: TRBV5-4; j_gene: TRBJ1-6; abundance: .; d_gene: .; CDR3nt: TGTGCCAGCAGCCAGGAACAAGGTCAAGGAGATTCACCCCTCCACTTT; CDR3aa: CASSQEQGQGDSPLHF
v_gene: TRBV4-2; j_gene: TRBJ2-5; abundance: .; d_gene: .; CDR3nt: TGTGCCAGCAGCCAAGATCTAAAGGGTCAAGAGACCCAGTACTTC; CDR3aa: CASSQDLKGQETQYF